Each of the 3 T cell receptor beta chains below was sequenced from the same sample in a study of blood T cell repertoires in COVID-19. Sequencing used immunoSEQ multiplex PCR; TCRdb keeps in-frame clones, though not all of them. The sample holds a few hundred thousand clones, approximately 88% seen once. The sequencing input was peripheral blood. These receptors all come from a woman aged 70-85 years with COVID-19, enrolled during active disease.

This clone occurred once. The chain has TRBV7-2 and TRBJ2-7; TRBD2 is a possible D gene (5 bases). The CDR3 has 15 amino acids. V lost 5 bases to trimming and J lost 7 bases, with 21 bases between them. Germline loops: CDR1 SGHTA, CDR2 FQGNSA. The DNA of the CDR3 is TGTGCCAGCAGCGTCCGGCCGGGTTCCTCGGGAGAGCAGTACTTC. Protein product: CASSVRPGSSGEQYF. The variable domain in full, with the rest retrieved from reference TRBV7-2 and TRBJ2-7, is GAGVSQSPSNKVTEKGKDVELRCDPISGHTALYWYRQSLGQGLEFLIYFQGNSAPDKSGLPSDRFSAERTGGSVSTLTIQRTQQEDSAVYLCASSVRPGSSGEQYFGPGTRLTVT.

The chain employs TRBV19 and TRBJ1-5; 10 bases map to TRBD1. V was clipped by 3 bases and J by 3 bases; unmatched bases: 5. Germline V CDR1 and CDR2: LNHDA, SQIVND (reference sequence). This CDR3 contains 16 residues. The CDR3 DNA is TGTGCCAGTAGTATTCTGGGACAGGGGCTCAATCAGCCCCAGCATTTT. Translation gives CASSILGQGLNQPQHF. Drawing the rest from reference TRBV19 and TRBJ1-5, the complete variable domain is DGGITQSPKYLFRKEGQNVTLSCEQNLNHDAMYWYRQDPGQGLRLIYYSQIVNDFQKGDIAEGYSVSREKKESFPLTVTSAQKNPTAFYLCASSILGQGLNQPQHFGDGTRLSIL.

The CDR3 here is CASSWTGGSSPLHF. The CDR3, as DNA: TGTGCCAGCAGCTGGACAGGGGGCAGTTCACCCCTCCACTTT. This chain connects TRBV3-1 (or the pseudogene TRBV3-2) to TRBJ1-6; 11 bases line up with TRBD1. The CDR3 length is 14 residues. Germline-derived CDR1 and CDR2 are LGHDT and YNNKEL (reference sequence). Losses at the gene ends were 5 bases for V and 9 bases for J; bases not matched to a gene: 3.